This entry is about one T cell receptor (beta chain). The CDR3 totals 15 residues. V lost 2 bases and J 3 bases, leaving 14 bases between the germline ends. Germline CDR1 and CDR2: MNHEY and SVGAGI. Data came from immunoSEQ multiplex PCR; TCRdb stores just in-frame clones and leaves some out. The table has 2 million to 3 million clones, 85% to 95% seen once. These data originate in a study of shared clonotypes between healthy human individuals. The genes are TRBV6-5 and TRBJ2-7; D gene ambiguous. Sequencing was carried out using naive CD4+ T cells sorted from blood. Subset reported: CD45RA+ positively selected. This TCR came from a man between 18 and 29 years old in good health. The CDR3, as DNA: TGTGCCAGCAGTTACGTGGGGATGGGGAACTACGAGCAGTACTTC. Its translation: CASSYVGMGNYEQYF.